This T cell receptor (beta chain) appears in the sequencing data of a study of post-analysis software for immune sequencing data (dated by TCRdb to the mid-2010s). Concerning the study at large: Recorded disease courses included relapsing-remitting, secondary progressive and progressive-relapsing multiple sclerosis, with some patients lacking subtype annotation. Patient repertoires were compared against roughly 11 previously published healthy control repertoires from donors aged 6 to 25 years. A subset of samples was prepared in parallel using single-end sample barcoding, then pooled and co-amplified after Illumina adapter ligation.

The library was generated by PCR. Sequencing took place on an Illumina HiSeq 2500. To reduce PCR and sequencing biases, unique molecular identifiers were built into the TCR beta cDNA libraries. Every 1 to 10 million input T cells yielded approximately 500,000 cDNA molecules, meaning each molecule approximated one T cell. The same protocol used for the earlier healthy control dataset was applied to prepare and sequence the patient libraries. Within a given batch, samples were prepared together, multiplexed and sequenced on the same HiSeq lane. On the authors' methods: Raw barcoded reads were processed with MIGEC, and single-read molecular identifier groups were discarded before consensus assembly and CDR3 extraction. VDJtools was used for post-analysis of the clonotype tables, with diversity normalized by down-sampling every dataset to the smallest sample size. In repertoire overlap clustering, CDR3 amino acid sequences, but not nucleotide sequences, were matched to correct batch-related cross-sample contamination. TCRdb itself trimmed the public reads at Q25 with fastp, ran MiXCR and retained productive beta chains. Merged by CDR3 protein, the rows form single entries marked with the most common genes and DNA. The V and J calls, along with clone size, are taken from TCRdb and not from the paper's own processing. The sample table contains approximately 770,000 distinct CDR3 sequences; only one count was recorded for approximately 44% of them. Roughly 4.9% of the sample comes from the top ten.

Ends trimmed: V by 5 bases, J by 4 bases; bases unmatched to a gene: 4. There are 14 amino acids in the CDR3, from cysteine to phenylalanine inclusive. Only CDR3 DNA is held: 42 bases, read in frame from base 1. The germline V gene (reference sequence) supplies CDR1 MNHEY and CDR2 SMNVEV. Details on this clonotype: There is no known antigen for this receptor. Per-base qualities were not stored, and no clone one base away is much larger.

TCR beta repertoires were profiled from peripheral blood of 10 to 15 young patients with multiple sclerosis to demonstrate the VDJtools post-analysis software. The multiple sclerosis patients were children and adolescents between 6 and 15 years of age. Paper-wide results and their limitations: The control group was slightly older than the multiple sclerosis patient group. Strong co-clustering of samples prepared in the same batch was shown by direct clustering with F measure, prompting a batch-effect correction. Significantly higher frequencies in patients than in controls were found for five or six TRBV segments, including TRBV5-6, TRBV5-1 and TRBV20-1. Multiple sclerosis patients had significantly lower normalized Chao1 diversity than controls, a result that suggests substantial peripheral T-cell clonal expansion.

The chain joins TRBV27 to TRBJ1-1; 10 bases in the junction line up with TRBD1. The sequenced sample was blood. The clonotype originates from a girl aged 10-17 years with multiple sclerosis. Read as DNA, the sequence is TGTGCCAGCAGTGACAGGGGGCTGGGCACTGAAGCTTTCTTT. It translates as CASSDRGLGTEAFF.